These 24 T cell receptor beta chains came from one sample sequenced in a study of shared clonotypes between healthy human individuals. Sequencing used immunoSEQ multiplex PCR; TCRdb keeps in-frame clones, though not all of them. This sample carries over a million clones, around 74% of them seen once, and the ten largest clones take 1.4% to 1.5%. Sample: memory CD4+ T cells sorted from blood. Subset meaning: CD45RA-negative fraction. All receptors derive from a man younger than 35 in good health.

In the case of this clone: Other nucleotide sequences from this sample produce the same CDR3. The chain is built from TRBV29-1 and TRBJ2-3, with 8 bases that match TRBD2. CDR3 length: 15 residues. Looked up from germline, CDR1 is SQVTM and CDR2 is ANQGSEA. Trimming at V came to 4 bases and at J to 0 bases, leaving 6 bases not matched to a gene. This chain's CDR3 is CSVVPSGSSTDTQYF. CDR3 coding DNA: TGCAGCGTTGTGCCTAGCGGGTCTAGCACAGATACGCAGTATTTT.

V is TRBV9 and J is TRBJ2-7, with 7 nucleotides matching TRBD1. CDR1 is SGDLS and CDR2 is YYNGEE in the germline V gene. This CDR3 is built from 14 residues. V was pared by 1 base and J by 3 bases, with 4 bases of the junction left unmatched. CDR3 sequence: CASSVKAGGYEQYF. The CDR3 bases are TGTGCCAGCAGCGTAAAAGCAGGGGGCTACGAGCAGTACTTC.

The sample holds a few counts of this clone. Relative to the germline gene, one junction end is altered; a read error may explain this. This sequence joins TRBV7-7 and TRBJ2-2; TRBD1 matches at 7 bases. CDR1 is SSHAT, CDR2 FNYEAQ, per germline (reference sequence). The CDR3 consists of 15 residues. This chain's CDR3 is CASSFGDRPPGELFF. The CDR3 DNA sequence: TGTGCTAGCAGCTTCGGGGACAGACCCCCCGGGGAGCTGTTTTTT. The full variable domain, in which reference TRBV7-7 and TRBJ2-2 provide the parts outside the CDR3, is GAGVSQSPRYKVTKRGQDVTLRCDPISSHATLYWYQQALGQGPEFLTYFNYEAQPDKSGLPSDRFSAERPEGSISTLTIQRTEQRDSAMYRCASSFGDRPPGELFFGEGSRLTVL.

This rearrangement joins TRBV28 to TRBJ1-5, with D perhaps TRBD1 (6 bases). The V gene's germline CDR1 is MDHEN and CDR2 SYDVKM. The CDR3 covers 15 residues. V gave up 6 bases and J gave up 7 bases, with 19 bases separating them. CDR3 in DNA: TGTGCCAGCAGGCTTAGCGGGGGGGCTGGACAGCCCCAGCATTTT. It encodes CASRLSGGAGQPQHF.

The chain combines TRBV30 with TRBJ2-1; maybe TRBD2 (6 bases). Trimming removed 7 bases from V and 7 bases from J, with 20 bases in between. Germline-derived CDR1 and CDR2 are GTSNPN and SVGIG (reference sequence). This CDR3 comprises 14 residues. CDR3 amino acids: CASQRGGMRNEQFF. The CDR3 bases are TGTGCCTCCCAACGGGGCGGGATGAGGAATGAGCAGTTCTTC. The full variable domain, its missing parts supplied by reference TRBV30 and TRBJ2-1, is SQTIHQWPATLVQPVGSPLSLECTVEGTSNPNLYWYRQAAGRGLQLLFYSVGIGQISSEVPQNLSASRPQDRQFILSSKKLLLSDSGFYLCASQRGGMRNEQFFGPGTRLTVL.

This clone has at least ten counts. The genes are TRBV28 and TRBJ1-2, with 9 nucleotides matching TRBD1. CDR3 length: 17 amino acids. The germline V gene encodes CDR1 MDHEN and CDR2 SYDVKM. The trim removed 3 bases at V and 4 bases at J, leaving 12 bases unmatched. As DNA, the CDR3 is TGTGCCAGCAGTTTCGGGACAGGGTTGTTCTTCTCCTATGGCTACACCTTC. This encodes CASSFGTGLFFSYGYTF.

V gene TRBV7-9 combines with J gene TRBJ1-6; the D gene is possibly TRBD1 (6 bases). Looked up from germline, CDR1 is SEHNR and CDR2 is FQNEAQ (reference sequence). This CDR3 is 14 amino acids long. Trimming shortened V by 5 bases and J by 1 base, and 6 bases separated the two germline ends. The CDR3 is CASSGQSYNSPLHF. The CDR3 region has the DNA TGTGCCAGCAGCGGACAGTCCTATAATTCACCCCTCCACTTT.

In DNA form, the CDR3 reads TGTGCCAGTACCAAACCGGCAACTGGAAACACCATATATTTT. Protein product: CASTKPATGNTIYF. The rearrangement joins TRBV19 to TRBJ1-3; D is uncertain. The germline V gene has CDR1 LNHDA and CDR2 SQIVND (reference sequence). The V end was cut by 7 bases, the J end by 2 bases, with 12 bases between. This CDR3 is 14 amino acids long.

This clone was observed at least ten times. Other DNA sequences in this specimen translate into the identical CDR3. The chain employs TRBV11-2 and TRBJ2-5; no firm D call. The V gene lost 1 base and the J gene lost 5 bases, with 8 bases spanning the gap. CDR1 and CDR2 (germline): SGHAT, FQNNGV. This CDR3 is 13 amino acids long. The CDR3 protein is CASSLGWSETQYF. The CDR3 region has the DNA TGTGCCAGCAGCTTAGGGTGGTCGGAGACCCAGTACTTC.

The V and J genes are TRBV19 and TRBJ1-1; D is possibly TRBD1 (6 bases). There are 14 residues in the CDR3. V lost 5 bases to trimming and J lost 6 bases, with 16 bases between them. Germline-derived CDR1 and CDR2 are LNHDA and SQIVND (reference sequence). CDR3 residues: CASSFQGINPEAFF. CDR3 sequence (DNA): TGTGCCAGTAGTTTCCAGGGGATTAACCCTGAAGCTTTCTTT.

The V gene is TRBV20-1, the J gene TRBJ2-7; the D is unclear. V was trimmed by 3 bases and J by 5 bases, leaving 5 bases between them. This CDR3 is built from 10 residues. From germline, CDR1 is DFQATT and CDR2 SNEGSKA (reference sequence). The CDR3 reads CSASTDEQYF. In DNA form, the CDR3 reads TGCAGTGCTAGTACGGACGAGCAGTACTTC.

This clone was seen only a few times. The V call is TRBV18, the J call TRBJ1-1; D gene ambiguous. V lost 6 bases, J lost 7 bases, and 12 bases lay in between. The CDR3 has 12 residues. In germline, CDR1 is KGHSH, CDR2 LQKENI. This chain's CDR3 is CASSNLEGEAFF. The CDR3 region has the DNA TGTGCCAGCTCGAATTTAGAGGGTGAAGCTTTCTTT.

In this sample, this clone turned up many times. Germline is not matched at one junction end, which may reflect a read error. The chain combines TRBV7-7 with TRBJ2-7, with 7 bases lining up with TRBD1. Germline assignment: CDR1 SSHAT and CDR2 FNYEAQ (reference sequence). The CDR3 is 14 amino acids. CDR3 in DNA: TGTGCTAGCAGCTTAGAACAGGGGTCCTACGAGCAGTACTTC. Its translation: CASSLEQGSYEQYF.

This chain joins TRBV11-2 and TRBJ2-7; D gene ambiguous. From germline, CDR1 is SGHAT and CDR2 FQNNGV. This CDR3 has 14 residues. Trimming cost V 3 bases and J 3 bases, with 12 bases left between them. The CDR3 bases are TGTGCCAGCAGCTTCATTGAAGGTAGCTACGAGCAGTACTTC. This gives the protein CASSFIEGSYEQYF.

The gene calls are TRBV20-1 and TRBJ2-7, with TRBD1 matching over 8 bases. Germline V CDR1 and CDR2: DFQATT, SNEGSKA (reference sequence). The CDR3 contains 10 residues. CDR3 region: CSVSGTGLRV. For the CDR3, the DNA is TGCAGTGTTTCCGGGACAGGCCTCCGGGTC.

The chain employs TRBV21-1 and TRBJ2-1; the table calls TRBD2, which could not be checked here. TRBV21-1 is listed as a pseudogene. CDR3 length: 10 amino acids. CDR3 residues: CASRGRGQFF. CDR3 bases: TGTGCCAGCAGGGGGAGGGGGCAGTTCTTC.

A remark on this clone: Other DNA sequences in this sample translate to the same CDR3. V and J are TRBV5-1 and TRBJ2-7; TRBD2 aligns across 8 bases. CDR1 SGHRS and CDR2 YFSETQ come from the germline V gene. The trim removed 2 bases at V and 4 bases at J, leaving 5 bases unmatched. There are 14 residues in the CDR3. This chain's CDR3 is CASSLTGGTYEQYF. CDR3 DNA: TGCGCCAGCAGCTTAACGGGAGGGACGTACGAGCAGTACTTC.

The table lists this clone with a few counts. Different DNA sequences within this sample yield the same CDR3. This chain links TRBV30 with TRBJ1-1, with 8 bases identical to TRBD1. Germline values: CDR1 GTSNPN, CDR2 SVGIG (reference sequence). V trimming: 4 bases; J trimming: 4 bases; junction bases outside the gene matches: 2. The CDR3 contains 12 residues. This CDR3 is CAWTGGGTEAFF. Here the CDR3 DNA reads TGTGCCTGGACAGGGGGCGGCACTGAAGCTTTCTTT.

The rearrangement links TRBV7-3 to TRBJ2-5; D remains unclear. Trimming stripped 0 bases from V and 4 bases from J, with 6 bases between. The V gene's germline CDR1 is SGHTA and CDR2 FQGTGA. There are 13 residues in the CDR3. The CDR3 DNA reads TGTGCCAGCAGCTTAACTAAGGGAGAGACCCAGTACTTC. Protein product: CASSLTKGETQYF.

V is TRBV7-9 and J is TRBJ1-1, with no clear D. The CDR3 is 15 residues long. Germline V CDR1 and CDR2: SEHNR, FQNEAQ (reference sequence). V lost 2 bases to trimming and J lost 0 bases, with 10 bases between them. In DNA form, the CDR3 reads TGTGCCAGCAGCTTAAAGGCTGGTATGAACACTGAAGCTTTCTTT. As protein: CASSLKAGMNTEAFF.

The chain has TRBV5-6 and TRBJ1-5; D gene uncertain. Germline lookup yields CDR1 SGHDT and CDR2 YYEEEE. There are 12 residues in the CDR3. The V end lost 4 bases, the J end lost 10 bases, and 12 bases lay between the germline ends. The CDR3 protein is CASSEGPGPQHF. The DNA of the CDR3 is TGTGCCAGCAGCGAAGGGCCGGGCCCCCAGCATTTT.

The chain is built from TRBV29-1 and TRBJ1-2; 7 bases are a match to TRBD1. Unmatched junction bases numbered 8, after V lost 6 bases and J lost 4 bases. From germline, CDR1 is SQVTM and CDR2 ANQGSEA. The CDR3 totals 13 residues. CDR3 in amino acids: CSVGDSALYGYTF. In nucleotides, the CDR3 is TGCAGCGTGGGGGACAGCGCCCTCTATGGCTACACCTTC.

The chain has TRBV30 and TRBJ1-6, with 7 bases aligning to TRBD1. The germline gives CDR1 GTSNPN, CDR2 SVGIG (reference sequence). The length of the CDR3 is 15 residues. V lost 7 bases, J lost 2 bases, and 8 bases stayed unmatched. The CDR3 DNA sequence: TGTGCCTCACGTCAGGGGGGCACCTATAATTCACCCCTCCACTTT. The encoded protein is CASRQGGTYNSPLHF.

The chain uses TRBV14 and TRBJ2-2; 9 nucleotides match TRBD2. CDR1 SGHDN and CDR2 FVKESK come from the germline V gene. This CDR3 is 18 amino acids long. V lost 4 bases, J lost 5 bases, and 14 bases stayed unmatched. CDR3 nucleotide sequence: TGTGCCAGCAGCCCGTCTTTAGGTCTAGCGGGAAGTACCGGGGAGCTGTTTTTT. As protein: CASSPSLGLAGSTGELFF.